These 27 T cell receptor beta chains were sequenced from one sample in a study of molecular identifiers for immune sequencing clone quantification. In TCRdb, the PCR reads were re-called with MiXCR into one record per CDR3 protein. The sample has about 640,000 distinct CDR3 sequences; just under 20% are singletons. The sample comprised naive CD8+ T cells from blood, with Jurkat cell RNA spiked in. The subset denotes: FACS-sorted CD8+CD4-CCR7+CD45RA+ naive T cells. These receptor sequences come from a human donor in good health. Some libraries in this study had Jurkat cell RNA spiked in.

This clonotype was observed at least ten times. The CDR3 reads CASNREFYTEAFF. The CDR3 nucleotides read TGTGCCAGCAATAGGGAGTTTTACACTGAAGCTTTCTTT. The rearrangement uses TRBV6-1 and TRBJ1-1, with D unresolved. CDR1 is MNHNS, CDR2 SASEGT, per germline. V dropped 7 bases and J dropped 3 bases, with 12 bases sitting between them. The CDR3 is 13 amino acids.

This clonotype was seen more than once but under ten times. The genes are TRBV12-3 or TRBV12-4 and TRBJ1-2; no firm D call. The CDR3 length is 12 residues. Between the trimmed V and J ends, which lost 1 base and 7 bases, there was a span of 7 bases. CDR3 coding DNA: TGTGCCAGCAGTTTAGGGGCGGGTGGCTACACCTTC. Translated, it gives CASSLGAGGYTF.

The CDR3 is CASSLGVLAGMLSSYEQYF. CDR3 bases: TGTGCCAGCAGCTTAGGTGTTTTAGCGGGGATGCTCAGCTCCTACGAGCAGTACTTC. The chain links TRBV7-9 to TRBJ2-7; 8 nucleotides line up with TRBD2. Germline CDR1 reads SEHNR; CDR2 reads FQNEAQ (reference sequence). The CDR3 extends over 19 amino acids. The junction had 14 bases not matched to a gene; V was cut back by 1 base and J by 0 bases.

On this clonotype: Possible read error: a much larger clone is one base away. V usage is TRBV29-1 and J usage is TRBJ1-1, with TRBD1 as a possible D gene (6 bases). Germline CDR1 SQVTM, CDR2 ANQGSEA. The CDR3 loop spans 12 amino acids. The V and J ends lost 6 bases and 6 bases respectively, with 14 bases between them. CDR3 loop: CSVQGMVAEAFF. CDR3 nucleotide sequence: TGCAGCGTGCAGGGGATGGTCGCTGAAGCTTTCTTT.

Comment on this clonotype: Just one base apart from a much larger clone, this may be a read error. The V gene is TRBV12-3 or TRBV12-4, the J gene TRBJ2-4; D is possibly TRBD2 (5 bases). This CDR3 region has 18 residues. CDR3 residues: CASSRVGSESLARNIQYF. The CDR3 nucleotides are TGTGCCAGCAGCCGAGTAGGGTCCGAAAGTCTAGCCAGAAACATTCAGTACTTC.

This clonotype was counted at least ten times. V usage is TRBV7-6 and J usage is TRBJ2-2; D perhaps matches TRBD2 (7 bases). V lost 4 bases, J lost 0 bases, and 15 bases lay in between. CDR3 size: 17 residues. The germline CDR1 and CDR2 sequences are SGHVS and FNYEAQ. The CDR3 DNA reads as TGTGCCAGCAGCTCCGCCCTGGGGGGGCCGAACACCGGGGAGCTGTTTTTT. It translates to CASSSALGGPNTGELFF.

The gene calls are TRBV5-1 and TRBJ2-7; 7 nucleotides align to TRBD2. From germline, CDR1 is SGHRS and CDR2 YFSETQ. There are 15 residues in the CDR3. Losses at the gene ends were 0 bases for V and 4 bases for J; bases not matched to a gene: 7. The CDR3 DNA reads as TGCGCCAGCAGCTTGGAGTGGGGCGGGGGTTACGAGCAGTACTTC. This gives the protein CASSLEWGGGYEQYF. The whole variable domain, remainder taken from reference TRBV5-1 and TRBJ2-7, is KAGVTQTPRYLIKTRGQQVTLSCSPISGHRSVSWYQQTPGQGLQFLFEYFSETQRNKGNFPGRFSGRQFSNSRSEMNVSTLELGDSALYLCASSLEWGGGYEQYFGPGTRLTVT.

This clonotype was counted many times. J is TRBJ2-7 and V is TRBV7-9; a weak D match, TRBD1 (5 bases). The CDR3 is 15 amino acids. Between the trimmed V and J ends, which lost 0 bases and 3 bases, there was a span of 12 bases. Germline assignment: CDR1 SEHNR and CDR2 FQNEAQ (reference sequence). The CDR3 sequence is CASSLAQGASYEQYF. Written as DNA, the CDR3 is TGTGCCAGCAGCTTAGCGCAGGGCGCCAGCTACGAGCAGTACTTC.

This clonotype has at least ten counts. This rearrangement joins TRBV28 to TRBJ1-5; D perhaps matches TRBD1 (5 bases). This CDR3 contains 15 residues. Deletions cut 5 bases from V and 5 bases from J, with 16 bases between. CDR1 MDHEN and CDR2 SYDVKM come from the germline V gene. In nucleotides, the CDR3 is TGTGCCAGCAGTGTCTCCGGGACTCGAGATCAGCCCCAGCATTTT. It translates to CASSVSGTRDQPQHF. The variable domain in full, with the rest retrieved from reference TRBV28 and TRBJ1-5, is DVKVTQSSRYLVKRTGEKVFLECVQDMDHENMFWYRQDPGLGLRLIYFSYDVKMKEKGDIPEGYSVSREKKERFSLILESASTNQTSMYLCASSVSGTRDQPQHFGDGTRLSIL.

This clonotype was picked up one time. Since a much larger clone is just one base distant, this may be a read error. V and J are TRBV10-2 and TRBJ1-5; D remains ambiguous. CDR3 length equals 15 residues. Germline lookup yields CDR1 WSHSY and CDR2 SAAADI. The CDR3 region has the DNA TGCGACAGCAGTGATGTGTGGGTTGTTGATCAGCCCCAGCATTTT. Its translation is CDSSDVWVVDQPQHF.

This clonotype was observed a handful of times. The V gene is TRBV9, the J gene TRBJ2-3, with D possibly TRBD2 on 6 matching bases. The CDR3 is 16 amino acids. Germline V gives CDR1 SGDLS, CDR2 YYNGEE. V dropped 4 bases and J dropped 6 bases, with 21 bases sitting between them. CDR3 sequence (DNA): TGTGCCAGCAGCCACGGGGGTGGCCGGCCCGAGGATACGCAGTATTTT. This encodes CASSHGGGRPEDTQYF.

As concerns this clonotype: A read error is possible here, since a much larger clone lies one base away. V usage is TRBV19 and J usage is TRBJ2-2, with D possibly TRBD1 on 6 matching bases. The CDR3 length is 17 residues. Germline V lookup: CDR1 LNHDA, CDR2 SQIVND (reference sequence). In DNA form, the CDR3 reads TGTGCCAATAGTATCGTAGCAGGACAGACAAACACCGGGGAGCTGTTTTTT. It encodes CANSIVAGQTNTGELFF. The full variable domain, completed using reference TRBV19 and TRBJ2-2, is DGGITQSPKYLFRKEGQNVTLSCEQNLNHDAMYWYRQDPGQGLRLIYYSQIVNDFQKGDIAEGYSVSREKKESFPLTVTSAQKNPTAFYLCANSIVAGQTNTGELFFGEGSRLTVL.

This clonotype was found many times. This chain links TRBV19 with TRBJ2-2, with D possibly matching TRBD1 (5 bases). Trimming pared 1 base from V and 3 bases from J, leaving 12 bases between. Germline CDR1 is LNHDA and CDR2 is SQIVND (reference sequence). The CDR3 is 16 amino acids. CDR3 residues: CASSIVFSTDTGELFF. The DNA for the CDR3 is TGTGCCAGTAGTATAGTTTTCTCGACAGACACCGGGGAGCTGTTTTTT. Complete variable domain (other parts from reference TRBV19 and TRBJ2-2): DGGITQSPKYLFRKEGQNVTLSCEQNLNHDAMYWYRQDPGQGLRLIYYSQIVNDFQKGDIAEGYSVSREKKESFPLTVTSAQKNPTAFYLCASSIVFSTDTGELFFGEGSRLTVL.

This clonotype showed up many times. The V gene is TRBV20-1, the J gene TRBJ1-5; 11 bases align to TRBD1. This CDR3 has 14 amino acids. The V and J ends lost 5 bases and 1 base, in that order; junction bases with no gene match: 1. Germline V CDR1 and CDR2: DFQATT, SNEGSKA (reference sequence). This chain's CDR3 is CSARTGGSNQPQHF. DNA for the CDR3: TGCAGTGCTCGGACAGGGGGCAGCAATCAGCCCCAGCATTTT.

This clonotype has more than one count but fewer than ten. The chain couples TRBV5-6 to TRBJ2-3, with 10 bases fitting TRBD2. This CDR3 spans 18 amino acids. The ends lost 4 bases at V and 2 bases at J; junction bases unmatched: 13. Germline CDR1 and CDR2: SGHDT and YYEEEE. CDR3 in DNA: TGTGCCAGCAGCCGGCTAGCGGGGGTGATTGCAGACACAGATACGCAGTATTTT. It translates to CASSRLAGVIADTDTQYF. The full variable domain, in which reference TRBV5-6 and TRBJ2-3 provide the parts outside the CDR3, is DAGVTQSPTHLIKTRGQQVTLRCSPKSGHDTVSWYQQALGQGPQFIFQYYEEEERQRGNFPDRFSGHQFPNYSSELNVNALLLGDSALYLCASSRLAGVIADTDTQYFGPGTRLTVL.

The sample holds many counts of this clonotype. The chain couples TRBV29-1 to TRBJ2-3, with 10 bases fitting TRBD2. Germline values: CDR1 SQVTM, CDR2 ANQGSEA. This CDR3 is 17 amino acids long. With V trimmed by 4 bases and J by 3 bases, 13 bases remained unmatched. The CDR3 DNA follows: TGCAGCGTTGTTATCCTAGCGGGAGTGCGAGGGACAGATACGCAGTATTTT. Translated: CSVVILAGVRGTDTQYF.

This clonotype showed up many times. V and J are TRBV12-3 or TRBV12-4 and TRBJ1-1, with a possible D match to TRBD1 (5 bases). Deletions cut 6 bases from V and 3 bases from J, with 14 bases between. This CDR3 has 14 residues. The CDR3 here is CASSPGGVHTEAFF. For the CDR3, the DNA is TGTGCCAGCAGCCCTGGGGGGGTTCACACTGAAGCTTTCTTT.

This rearrangement joins TRBV27 to TRBJ2-7; 9 bases match TRBD2. Germline CDR1 and CDR2: MNHEY and SMNVEV (reference sequence). V trimming: 5 bases; J trimming: 4 bases; junction bases outside the gene matches: 9. This CDR3 has 15 residues. CDR3 nucleotides: TGTGCCAGCAGTATCTATAGCGGGAGTAGGTACGAGCAGTACTTC. Protein: CASSIYSGSRYEQYF.

On this clonotype itself: A much larger clone sits a single nucleotide away, making a read error possible. In nucleotides, the CDR3 is TGCAGTGCTAGAGAGGAGGTAGGGCGGCCCTACGAGCAGTACTTC. As protein: CSAREEVGRPYEQYF. The chain carries TRBV20-1 and TRBJ2-7; possible D gene TRBD2, 5 bases. Germline V gene sequence: CDR1 DFQATT, CDR2 SNEGSKA (reference sequence). The length of the CDR3 is 15 residues. Trimming took 0 bases from V and 2 from J, leaving 14 bases between them.

The table lists this clonotype with a few counts. This sequence joins TRBV27 and TRBJ2-5; TRBD2 agrees at 7 bases. Germline trimming cut 4 bases from V and 7 bases from J; bases unmatched to any gene: 15. The CDR3 spans 16 residues. The germline V gene encodes CDR1 MNHEY and CDR2 SMNVEV (reference sequence). CDR3 in DNA: TGTGCCAGCAGTTCCTGGACTAGTCAGGATCTTGGGACCCAGTACTTC. Translating gives CASSSWTSQDLGTQYF.

This clonotype was counted ten times or more. The V and J genes are TRBV29-1 and TRBJ2-5; unclear D gene. V gave up 1 base and J gave up 1 base, with 19 bases separating them. Germline values: CDR1 SQVTM, CDR2 ANQGSEA. This CDR3 contains 17 residues. CDR3 DNA: TGCAGCGTTGAAGTTAGAGCGAACTCCGGACCCCAAGAGACCCAGTACTTC. Translating gives CSVEVRANSGPQETQYF.

This clonotype was recorded at least ten times. The V call is TRBV11-2, the J call TRBJ2-7, with D hard to call. Germline CDR1 and CDR2: SGHAT and FQNNGV. This CDR3 comprises 14 residues. Trimming pared 5 bases from V and 4 bases from J, leaving 15 bases between. CDR3 residues: CASSPSRRIYEQYF. CDR3 DNA: TGTGCCAGCAGCCCCAGTCGTAGAATTTACGAGCAGTACTTC.

The table lists this clonotype with many counts. V gene TRBV27 combines with J gene TRBJ1-2, with 8 bases identical to TRBD1. This CDR3 spans 16 amino acids. Trimming cost V 1 base and J 4 bases; bases outside gene matches: 8. The germline gives CDR1 MNHEY, CDR2 SMNVEV (reference sequence). CDR3 nucleotide sequence: TGTGCCAGCAGTTTATTGGGACAGGACCTATCCTATGGCTACACCTTC. This encodes CASSLLGQDLSYGYTF.

Ten or more counts support this clonotype. The CDR3 region has the DNA TGTGCCAGCAGTCCCACGACTAGCGGAGAAGAGACCCAGTACTTC. Amino acid sequence: CASSPTTSGEETQYF. The chain links TRBV27 to TRBJ2-5; 9 bases are shared with TRBD2. The CDR3 has 15 residues. Germline CDR1 is MNHEY and CDR2 is SMNVEV (reference sequence). The V segment lost 5 bases and the J segment 3 bases; nucleotides outside the gene matches: 7.

This clonotype was counted many times. V usage is TRBV9 and J usage is TRBJ2-2; D gene unclear. The CDR3 extends over 16 amino acids. Germline values: CDR1 SGDLS, CDR2 YYNGEE. Trimming left V 1 base short and J 0 bases short, with 10 bases between. CDR3 in DNA: TGTGCCAGCAGCGTATCCGGATTCGCGAACACCGGGGAGCTGTTTTTT. It encodes CASSVSGFANTGELFF.

This clonotype came up many times. The chain uses TRBV6-6 and TRBJ2-7; no clear D. Trimming took 0 bases from V and 3 from J, leaving 12 bases between them. In germline, CDR1 is MNHNY, CDR2 SVGAGI (reference sequence). The CDR3 sequence is 15 residues long. For the CDR3, the DNA is TGTGCCAGCAGTTACTCGGCCACGGAGTTCTACGAGCAGTACTTC. The encoded protein is CASSYSATEFYEQYF.

The chain joins TRBV19 to TRBJ2-7; 12 bases line up with TRBD2. CDR1 is LNHDA and CDR2 is SQIVND in the germline V gene (reference sequence). The ends lost 4 bases at V and 4 bases at J; junction bases unmatched: 8. The CDR3 has 16 amino acids. CDR3 in amino acids: CASSTSGTSGLYEQYF. CDR3 nucleotide sequence: TGTGCCAGTAGTACATCCGGGACTAGCGGGTTGTACGAGCAGTACTTC.